The 21 T cell receptor beta chains listed next were all sequenced from one sample in a study of type 1 regulatory T cells. No antigen has been identified for these receptors. TCRdb passed the reads through MiXCR, listing each CDR3 protein once. The sample holds about 24,000 distinct CDR3 sequences, roughly 72% seen once. Sequenced input: cultured T cells, either the whole culture or a sorted T cell fraction (not recorded which). The subset denotes: Tr1-enriched cell product generated in vitro against host alloantigens. The receptors shown here come from a human donor in good health.

CDR3 residues: CASSWQGGSYEQYF. CDR3 in DNA: TGTGCCAGCAGTTGGCAGGGAGGTAGCTACGAGCAGTACTTC. The chain combines TRBV6-5 with TRBJ2-7; TRBD2 might be the D (6 bases). The germline V gene has CDR1 MNHEY and CDR2 SVGAGI. The CDR3 is 14 amino acids. V was pared by 4 bases and J by 3 bases, with 13 bases between.

The rearrangement uses TRBV5-1 and TRBJ2-7; 7 bases match TRBD1. CDR3 length equals 14 residues. Per germline, CDR1 SGHRS and CDR2 YFSETQ. The J segment lost 1 base and the V segment lost 0 bases, leaving 1 base of the junction unmatched. CDR3 nucleotide sequence: TGCGCCAGCAGCTTGGGGGACAGATCCTACGAGCAGTACTTC. The encoded protein is CASSLGDRSYEQYF.

The V gene is TRBV7-6, the J gene TRBJ2-7; D may be TRBD2 (5 bases). V gave up 5 bases and J gave up 4 bases, with 12 bases separating them. The CDR3 spans 13 residues. The germline V gene encodes CDR1 SGHVS and CDR2 FNYEAQ. The CDR3 region has the DNA TGTGCCAGCAGCCCTGGACTGGTTTACGAGCAGTACTTC. It yields the protein CASSPGLVYEQYF.

The chain is built from TRBV5-1 and TRBJ2-1; D might be TRBD1 (6 bases). CDR1 and CDR2 (germline): SGHRS, YFSETQ. Trimming stripped 0 bases from V and 3 bases from J, with 7 bases between. The CDR3 contains 14 residues. The CDR3 bases are TGCGCCAGCAGCTTGGAACAGGGCTACAATGAGCAGTTCTTC. Translated: CASSLEQGYNEQFF.

V gene TRBV6-5 combines with J gene TRBJ1-2; possible D gene TRBD1, 5 bases. CDR1 is MNHEY and CDR2 is SVGAGI in the germline V gene. Trimming took 4 bases from V and 7 from J, leaving 19 bases between them. This CDR3 is built from 15 residues. CDR3: CASSSRTRGGLGYTF. The DNA of the CDR3 is TGTGCCAGCAGTTCCCGGACACGGGGAGGACTTGGCTACACCTTC.

CDR3 coding DNA: TGTGCCAGCAGCCAATATGACAGGCATTCACCCCTCCACTTT. Amino acid sequence: CASSQYDRHSPLHF. The chain couples TRBV14 to TRBJ1-6, with D possibly TRBD1 on 6 matching bases. There are 14 residues in the CDR3. CDR1 is SGHDN, CDR2 FVKESK, per germline. Deletions cut 2 bases from V and 8 bases from J, with 10 bases between.

This rearrangement joins TRBV6-2 or TRBV6-3 to TRBJ2-5; perhaps TRBD2 as D (5 bases). With 5 bases removed from V and 7 bases from J, the gap between germline ends came to 14 bases. The CDR3 runs to 13 residues. CDR1 and CDR2 (germline): MNHEY, SVGEGT. CDR3 nucleotide sequence: TGTGCCAGCAGTCCAGGACCCGGAGGGACCCAGTACTTC. Translation: CASSPGPGGTQYF.

The gene calls are TRBV3-1 and TRBJ1-5; no reliable D call. This CDR3 is built from 14 residues. V lost 4 bases to trimming and J lost 3 bases, with 10 bases between them. CDR1 is LGHDT and CDR2 is YNNKEL in the germline V gene (reference sequence). Written as DNA, the CDR3 is TGTGCCAGCAGCCCGTCCGATATCAATCAGCCCCAGCATTTT. Its protein is CASSPSDINQPQHF.

The chain employs TRBV6-2 or TRBV6-3 and TRBJ2-3; D not certain. CDR3 length: 11 residues. Germline V lookup: CDR1 MNHEY, CDR2 SVGEGT. Trimming shortened V by 0 bases and J by 9 bases, and 4 bases separated the two germline ends. CDR3 region: CASSYSGTQYF. In DNA, the CDR3 is TGTGCCAGCAGTTACTCAGGGACGCAGTATTTT.

The gene calls are TRBV5-1 and TRBJ1-1, with D perhaps matching TRBD1 (6 bases). V dropped 0 bases and J dropped 4 bases, with 7 bases sitting between them. From germline, CDR1 is SGHRS and CDR2 YFSETQ. The CDR3 has 13 residues. The CDR3 DNA follows: TGCGCCAGCAGCTTGGCACAGGGCACTGAAGCTTTCTTT. Translating it yields CASSLAQGTEAFF.

This clonotype was picked up a small number of times. The chain joins TRBV7-2 to TRBJ2-7; 8 positions match TRBD2. The ends lost 5 bases at V and 2 bases at J; junction bases unmatched: 8. Germline CDR1 SGHTA, CDR2 FQGNSA. The CDR3 contains 15 residues. The CDR3: CASSQERGTPYEQYF. The DNA of the CDR3 is TGTGCCAGCAGCCAGGAGCGGGGGACCCCCTACGAGCAGTACTTC.

The chain links TRBV18 to TRBJ2-5; no clear D. Germline V gives CDR1 KGHSH, CDR2 LQKENI. The CDR3 length is 14 residues. The V end was cut by 0 bases, the J end by 7 bases, with 12 bases between. CDR3 DNA: TGTGCCAGCTCACCACCTAGCCCCGACGGGACCCAGTACTTC. This encodes CASSPPSPDGTQYF.

V and J are TRBV20-1 and TRBJ2-7; possible D gene TRBD2, 5 bases. Trimming cost V 7 bases and J 7 bases, with 14 bases left between them. Germline V gene sequence: CDR1 DFQATT, CDR2 SNEGSKA (reference sequence). This CDR3 spans 11 amino acids. The CDR3 DNA is TGCAGTGGCACTAGAGCCGGGGAGCAGTACTTC. Protein sequence: CSGTRAGEQYF.

The V gene is TRBV4-1, the J gene TRBJ1-1; 12 positions agree with TRBD1. The germline CDR1 and CDR2 sequences are MGHRA and YSYEKL. The V gene end was trimmed by 0 bases and the J gene end by 1 base; junction bases not matched to a gene: 15. The CDR3 has 21 amino acids. Here the CDR3 reads CASSQETGDRGLRGQNTEAFF. CDR3 sequence (DNA): TGCGCCAGCAGCCAAGAGACTGGGGACAGGGGGCTTAGGGGCCAGAACACTGAAGCTTTCTTT.

This chain joins TRBV6-1 and TRBJ1-3; D not resolved. Germline values: CDR1 MNHNS, CDR2 SASEGT. The V end was cut by 2 bases, the J end by 2 bases, with 1 base between. The CDR3 contains 12 residues. CDR3: CASSETGNTIYF. DNA for the CDR3: TGTGCCAGCAGTGAAACTGGAAACACCATATATTTT.

This rearrangement joins TRBV5-1 to TRBJ2-3; 9 positions match TRBD2. The CDR3 has 16 residues. The J segment lost 0 bases and the V segment lost 1 base, leaving 3 bases of the junction unmatched. Germline values: CDR1 SGHRS, CDR2 YFSETQ. CDR3 sequence reads: CASSLRLAGSTDTQYF. For the CDR3, the DNA is TGCGCCAGCAGCTTGCGGCTAGCGGGGAGCACAGATACGCAGTATTTT.

The chain employs TRBV20-1 and TRBJ1-6; 7 bases fit TRBD1. CDR1 DFQATT and CDR2 SNEGSKA come from the germline V gene (reference sequence). V dropped 0 bases and J dropped 10; count of bases not matched to a gene: 12. The CDR3 spans 16 residues. The CDR3 coding sequence is TGCAGTGCTAGAGATACGGTGACAGGGATATGGTCACCCCTCCACTTT. This translates into CSARDTVTGIWSPLHF.

CDR3 residues: CASSFQSPPLHF. The CDR3 region has the DNA TGTGCCAGCAGTTTTCAGTCCCCACCCCTCCACTTT. J is TRBJ1-6 and V is TRBV12-3 or TRBV12-4; D is uncertain. V was shortened by 3 bases and J by 11 bases, with 8 bases between the two germline ends. The CDR3 extends over 12 amino acids.

The chain recombines TRBV6-1 with TRBJ2-3; D is perhaps TRBD1 (5 bases). Germline-derived CDR1 and CDR2 are MNHNS and SASEGT. The CDR3 covers 12 residues. The V gene lost 8 bases and the J gene lost 4 bases, with 10 bases spanning the gap. As DNA, the CDR3 is TGTGCCAGCGCAGGGTACGCAGATACGCAGTATTTT. Translated: CASAGYADTQYF.

In the case of this clonotype: The junction departs from germline at one end; a sequencing error may be responsible. The chain couples TRBV10-3 to TRBJ2-3, with 9 bases lining up with TRBD1. Germline lookup yields CDR1 ENHRY and CDR2 SYGVKD. This CDR3 is built from 15 residues. This CDR3 reads CATSAPGQGGDTQYF. The CDR3 DNA follows: TGTGCCACCAGTGCACCGGGACAGGGTGGAGATACGCAGTATTTT.

This clonotype has a single count. This chain uses TRBV20-1 with TRBJ1-6; possible D gene TRBD1, 5 bases. V lost 3 bases and J 8 bases, leaving 8 bases between the germline ends. The CDR3 extends over 12 amino acids. The germline V gene encodes CDR1 DFQATT and CDR2 SNEGSKA (reference sequence). The CDR3: CSASGGDSPLHF. In nucleotides, the CDR3 is TGCAGTGCTAGTGGAGGGGATTCACCCCTCCACTTT.